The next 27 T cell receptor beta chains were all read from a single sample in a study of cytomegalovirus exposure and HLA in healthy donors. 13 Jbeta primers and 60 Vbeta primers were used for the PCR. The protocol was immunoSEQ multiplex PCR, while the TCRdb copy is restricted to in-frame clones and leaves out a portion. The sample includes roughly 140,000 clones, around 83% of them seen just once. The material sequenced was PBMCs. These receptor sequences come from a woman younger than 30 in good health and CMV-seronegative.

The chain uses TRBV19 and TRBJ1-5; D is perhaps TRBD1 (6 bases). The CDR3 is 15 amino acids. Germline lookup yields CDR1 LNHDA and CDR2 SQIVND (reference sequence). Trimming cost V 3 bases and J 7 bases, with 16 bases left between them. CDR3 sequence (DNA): TGTGCCAGTAGTATGGTAGGGGGGGGAAGACAGCCCCAGCATTTT. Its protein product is CASSMVGGGRQPQHF. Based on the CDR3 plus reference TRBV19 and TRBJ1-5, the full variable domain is DGGITQSPKYLFRKEGQNVTLSCEQNLNHDAMYWYRQDPGQGLRLIYYSQIVNDFQKGDIAEGYSVSREKKESFPLTVTSAQKNPTAFYLCASSMVGGGRQPQHFGDGTRLSIL.

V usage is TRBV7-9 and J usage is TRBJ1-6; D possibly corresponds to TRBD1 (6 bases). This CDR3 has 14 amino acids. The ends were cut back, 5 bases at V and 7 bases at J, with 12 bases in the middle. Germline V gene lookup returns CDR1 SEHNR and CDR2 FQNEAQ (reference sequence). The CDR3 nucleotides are TGTGCCAGCAGCAATGGACAGAAAAATTCACCCCTCCACTTT. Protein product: CASSNGQKNSPLHF.

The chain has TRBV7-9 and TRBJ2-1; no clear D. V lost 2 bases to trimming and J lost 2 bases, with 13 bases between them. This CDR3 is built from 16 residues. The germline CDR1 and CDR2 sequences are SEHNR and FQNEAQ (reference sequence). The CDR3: CASSLHTRSAYNEQFF. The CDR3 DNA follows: TGTGCCAGCAGCTTACACACCCGGAGTGCCTACAATGAGCAGTTCTTC.

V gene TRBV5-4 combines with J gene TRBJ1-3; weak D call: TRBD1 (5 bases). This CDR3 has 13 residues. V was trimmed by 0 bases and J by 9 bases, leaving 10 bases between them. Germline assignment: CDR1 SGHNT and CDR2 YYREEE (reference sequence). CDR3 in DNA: TGTGCCAGCAGCTTGGCAGGGTACGGCACCATATATTTT. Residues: CASSLAGYGTIYF. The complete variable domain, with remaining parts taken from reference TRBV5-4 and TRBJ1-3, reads ETGVTQSPTHLIKTRGQQVTLRCSSQSGHNTVSWYQQALGQGPQFIFQYYREEENGRGNFPPRFSGLQFPNYSSELNVNALELDDSALYLCASSLAGYGTIYFGEGSWLTVV.

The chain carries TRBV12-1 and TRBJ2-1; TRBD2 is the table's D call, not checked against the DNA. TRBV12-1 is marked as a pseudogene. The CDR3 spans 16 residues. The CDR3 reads CASSLGGRASYNEQFF. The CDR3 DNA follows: TGTGCCAGCAGCTTGGGCGGGAGGGCCTCCTACAATGAGCAGTTCTTC.

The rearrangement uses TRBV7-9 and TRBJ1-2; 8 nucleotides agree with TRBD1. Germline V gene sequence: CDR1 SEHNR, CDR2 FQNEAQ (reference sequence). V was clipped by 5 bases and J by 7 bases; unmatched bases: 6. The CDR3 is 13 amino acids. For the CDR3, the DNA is TGTGCCAGCAGCCTCCAAGGACAGGGTGGCTACACCTTC. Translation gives CASSLQGQGGYTF.

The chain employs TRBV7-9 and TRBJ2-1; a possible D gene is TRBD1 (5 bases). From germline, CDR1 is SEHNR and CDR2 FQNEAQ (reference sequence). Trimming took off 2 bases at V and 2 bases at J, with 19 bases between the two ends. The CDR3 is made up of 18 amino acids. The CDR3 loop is CASSLQWATGQAYNEQFF. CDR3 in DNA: TGTGCCAGCAGCTTACAGTGGGCCACAGGTCAAGCCTACAATGAGCAGTTCTTC.

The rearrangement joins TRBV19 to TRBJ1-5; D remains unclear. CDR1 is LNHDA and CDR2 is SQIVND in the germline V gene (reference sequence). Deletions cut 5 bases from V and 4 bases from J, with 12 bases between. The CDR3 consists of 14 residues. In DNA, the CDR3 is TGTGCCAGTAGTTTAGCAGAGCGTAATCAGCCCCAGCATTTT. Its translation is CASSLAERNQPQHF.

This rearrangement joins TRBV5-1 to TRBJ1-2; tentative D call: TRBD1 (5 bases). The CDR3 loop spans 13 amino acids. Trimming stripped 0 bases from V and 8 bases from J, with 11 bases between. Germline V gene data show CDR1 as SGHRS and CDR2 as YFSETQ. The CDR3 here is CASSLAAGTGYTF. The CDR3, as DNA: TGCGCCAGCAGCTTGGCCGCGGGGACCGGCTACACCTTC. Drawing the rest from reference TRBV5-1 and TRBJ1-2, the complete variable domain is KAGVTQTPRYLIKTRGQQVTLSCSPISGHRSVSWYQQTPGQGLQFLFEYFSETQRNKGNFPGRFSGRQFSNSRSEMNVSTLELGDSALYLCASSLAAGTGYTFGSGTRLTVV.

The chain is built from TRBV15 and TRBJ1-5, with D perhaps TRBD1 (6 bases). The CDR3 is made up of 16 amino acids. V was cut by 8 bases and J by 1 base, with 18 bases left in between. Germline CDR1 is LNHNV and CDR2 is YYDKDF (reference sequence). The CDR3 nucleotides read TGTGCCACCCGCGGTTCGGGGGGCATAAGCAATCAGCCCCAGCATTTT. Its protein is CATRGSGGISNQPQHF.

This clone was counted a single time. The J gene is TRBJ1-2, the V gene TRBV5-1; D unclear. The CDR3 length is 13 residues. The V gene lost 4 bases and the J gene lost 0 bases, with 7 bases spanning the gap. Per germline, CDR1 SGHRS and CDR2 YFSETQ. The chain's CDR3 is CASSPGSNYGYTF. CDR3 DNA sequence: TGCGCCAGCAGCCCCGGTTCTAACTATGGCTACACCTTC.

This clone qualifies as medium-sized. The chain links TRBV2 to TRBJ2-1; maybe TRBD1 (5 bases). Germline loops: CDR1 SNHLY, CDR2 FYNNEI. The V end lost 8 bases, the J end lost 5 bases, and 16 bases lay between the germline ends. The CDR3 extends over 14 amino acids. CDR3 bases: TGTGCCAGCCACCGGATCCAGGGCCACAATGAGCAGTTCTTC. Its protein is CASHRIQGHNEQFF.

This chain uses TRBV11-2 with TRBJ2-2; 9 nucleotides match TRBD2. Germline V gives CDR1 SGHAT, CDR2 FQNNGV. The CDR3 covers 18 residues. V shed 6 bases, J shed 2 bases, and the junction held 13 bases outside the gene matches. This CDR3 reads CASSWKLAGRPNTGELFF. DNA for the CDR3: TGTGCCAGCAGTTGGAAACTAGCGGGTAGACCAAACACCGGGGAGCTGTTTTTT.

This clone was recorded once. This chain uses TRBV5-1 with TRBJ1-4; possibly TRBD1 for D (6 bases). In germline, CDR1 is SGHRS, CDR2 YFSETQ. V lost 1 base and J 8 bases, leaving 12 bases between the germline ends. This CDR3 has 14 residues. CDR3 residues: CASSLYQGREKLFF. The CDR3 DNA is TGCGCCAGCAGCTTGTATCAGGGGCGCGAAAAACTGTTTTTT.

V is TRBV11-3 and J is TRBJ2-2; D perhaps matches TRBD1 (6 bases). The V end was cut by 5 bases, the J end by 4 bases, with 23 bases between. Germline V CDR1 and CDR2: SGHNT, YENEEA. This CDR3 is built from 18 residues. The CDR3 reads CASSPHRGDRMGTGELFF. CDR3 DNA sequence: TGTGCCAGCAGCCCACACCGAGGAGACAGGATGGGCACCGGGGAGCTGTTTTTT.

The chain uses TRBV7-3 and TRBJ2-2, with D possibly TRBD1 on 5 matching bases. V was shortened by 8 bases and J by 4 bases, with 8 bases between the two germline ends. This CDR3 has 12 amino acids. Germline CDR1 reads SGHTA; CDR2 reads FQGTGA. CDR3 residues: CASGRGTGELFF. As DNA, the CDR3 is TGTGCCAGCGGAAGGGGCACCGGGGAGCTGTTTTTT.

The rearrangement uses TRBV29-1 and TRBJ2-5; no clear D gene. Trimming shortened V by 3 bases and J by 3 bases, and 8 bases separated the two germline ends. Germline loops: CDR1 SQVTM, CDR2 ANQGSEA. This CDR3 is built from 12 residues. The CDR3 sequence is CSVDSTEETQYF. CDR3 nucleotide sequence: TGCAGCGTTGACAGTACCGAAGAGACCCAGTACTTC.

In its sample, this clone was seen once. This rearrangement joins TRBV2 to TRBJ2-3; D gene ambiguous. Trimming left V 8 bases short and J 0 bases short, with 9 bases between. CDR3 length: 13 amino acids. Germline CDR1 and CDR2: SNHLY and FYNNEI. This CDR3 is CASLSESTDTQYF. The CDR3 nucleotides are TGTGCCAGCTTAAGCGAAAGCACAGATACGCAGTATTTT.

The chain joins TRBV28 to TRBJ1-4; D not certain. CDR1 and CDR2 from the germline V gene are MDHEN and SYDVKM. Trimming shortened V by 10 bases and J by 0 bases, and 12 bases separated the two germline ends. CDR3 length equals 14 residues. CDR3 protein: CATGQVATNEKLFF. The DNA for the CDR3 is TGTGCCACCGGTCAGGTTGCAACTAATGAAAAACTGTTTTTT.

CDR3 loop: CASSQDRGYYEQYF. As DNA, the CDR3 is TGTGCCAGCAGTCAGGACAGGGGGTACTACGAGCAGTACTTC. The rearrangement links TRBV6-5 to TRBJ2-7; TRBD1 matches at 10 bases. Germline trimming cut 5 bases from V and 3 bases from J; bases unmatched to any gene: 4. The CDR3 extends over 14 amino acids. CDR1 MNHEY and CDR2 SVGAGI come from the germline V gene.

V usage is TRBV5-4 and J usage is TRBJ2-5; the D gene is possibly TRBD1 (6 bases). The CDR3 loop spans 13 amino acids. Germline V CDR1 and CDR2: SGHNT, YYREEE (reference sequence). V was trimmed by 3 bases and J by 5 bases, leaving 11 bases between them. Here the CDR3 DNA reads TGTGCCAGCAGCTCCGGACAGTTGGAGACCCAGTACTTC. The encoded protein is CASSSGQLETQYF.

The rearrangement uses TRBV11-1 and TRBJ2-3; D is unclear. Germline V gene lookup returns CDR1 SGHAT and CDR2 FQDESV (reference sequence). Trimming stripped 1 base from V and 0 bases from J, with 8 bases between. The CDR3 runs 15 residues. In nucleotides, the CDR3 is TGTGCCAGCAGCTTAGGGAGATACAGCACAGATACGCAGTATTTT. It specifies CASSLGRYSTDTQYF.

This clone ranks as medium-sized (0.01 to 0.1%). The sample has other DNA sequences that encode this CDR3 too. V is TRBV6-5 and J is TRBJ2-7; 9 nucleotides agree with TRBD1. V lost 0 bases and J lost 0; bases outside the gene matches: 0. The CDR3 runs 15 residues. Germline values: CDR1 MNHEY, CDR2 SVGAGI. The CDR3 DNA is TGTGCCAGCAGTTACTCGACAGGGGGCTCCTACGAGCAGTACTTC. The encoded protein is CASSYSTGGSYEQYF.

The CDR3 DNA reads TGTGCCAGCTTGCGTCGCGGCGGGAGGCAGTACTTC. Its protein product is CASLRRGGRQYF. The V call is TRBV5-4, the J call TRBJ2-7, with 7 bases that match TRBD2. Germline CDR1 reads SGHNT; CDR2 reads YYREEE (reference sequence). CDR3 size: 12 residues. V lost 7 bases, J lost 9 bases, and 10 bases stayed unmatched.

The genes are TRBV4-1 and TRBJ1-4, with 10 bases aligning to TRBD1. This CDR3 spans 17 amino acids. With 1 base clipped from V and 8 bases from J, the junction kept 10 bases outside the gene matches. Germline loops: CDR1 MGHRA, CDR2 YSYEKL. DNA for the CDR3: TGCGCCAGCAGCCAAGTCGGGAGGGACAGGGGTAGGGAAAAACTGTTTTTT. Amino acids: CASSQVGRDRGREKLFF.

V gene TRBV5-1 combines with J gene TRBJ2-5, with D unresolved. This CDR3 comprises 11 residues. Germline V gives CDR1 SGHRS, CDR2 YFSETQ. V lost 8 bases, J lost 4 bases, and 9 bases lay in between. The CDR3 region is CASTSGETQYF. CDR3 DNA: TGCGCCAGTACCTCAGGAGAGACCCAGTACTTC.

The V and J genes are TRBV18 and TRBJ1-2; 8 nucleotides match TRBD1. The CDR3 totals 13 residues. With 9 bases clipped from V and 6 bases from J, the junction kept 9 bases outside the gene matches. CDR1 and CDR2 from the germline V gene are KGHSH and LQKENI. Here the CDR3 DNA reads TGTGCCAGTCATAACAGGGGGAAGGATGGCTACACCTTC. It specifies CASHNRGKDGYTF.